These 3 T cell receptor beta chains were all obtained from the same sample, sequenced in a study of cytomegalovirus exposure and HLA in healthy donors. PCR was performed using 60 Vbeta and 13 Jbeta primers. Assay: immunoSEQ multiplex PCR; the TCRdb copy retains only in-frame clones and omits some. The top ten clones hold just over 1% of a sample with about 130,000 clones, 65% to 80% of them seen once. Sequencing used PBMCs. These receptors all stem from a human donor in good health.

CDR3: CASSEVGRSPLHF. The CDR3 DNA reads TGTGCCAGCAGTGAAGTGGGCCGTTCACCCCTCCACTTT. This chain joins TRBV2 and TRBJ1-6; D gene ambiguous. Germline V CDR1 and CDR2: SNHLY, FYNNEI. V lost 1 base, J lost 9 bases, and 7 bases lay in between. This CDR3 region has 13 residues.

This chain uses TRBV6-5 with TRBJ1-1; D is uncertain. Trimming took off 7 bases at V and 6 bases at J, with 15 bases between the two ends. This CDR3 comprises 13 residues. CDR1 MNHEY and CDR2 SVGAGI come from the germline V gene. The CDR3 region has the DNA TGTGCCAGCAATTTCGAGCTCGGTGCTGAAGCTTTCTTT. Translated, it gives CASNFELGAEAFF.

The rearrangement links TRBV7-3 to TRBJ2-3; D perhaps matches TRBD2 (6 bases). The germline V gene has CDR1 SGHTA and CDR2 FQGTGA. The ends were cut back, 5 bases at V and 6 bases at J, with 15 bases in the middle. The CDR3 runs 14 residues. CDR3 coding DNA: TGTGCCAGCAGCCCCTCGGAGGGTACGGATACGCAGTATTTT. Its protein is CASSPSEGTDTQYF. The full variable domain, completed using reference TRBV7-3 and TRBJ2-3, is GAGVSQTPSNKVTEKGKYVELRCDPISGHTALYWYRQSLGQGPEFLIYFQGTGAADDSGLPNDRFFAVRPEGSVSTLKIQRTERGDSAVYLCASSPSEGTDTQYFGPGTRLTVL.